Following are 20 T cell receptor beta chains from one sample sequenced in a study of T cell responses to AZD1222 COVID-19 vaccine. TCRdb's copy holds only in-frame clones and misses some; the assay was immunoSEQ multiplex PCR. Here the sample spans 170,000 or so clones, approximately 92% being singletons. Material: peripheral blood, obtained 28 days after the second dose of the MenACWY control vaccine. The source of these receptors is an adult who received the MenACWY meningococcal vaccine as a control.

The gene calls are TRBV28 and TRBJ1-2; D gene uncertain. Germline CDR1 reads MDHEN; CDR2 reads SYDVKM. V dropped 7 bases and J dropped 1 base, with 13 bases sitting between them. The CDR3 covers 14 residues. In DNA form, the CDR3 reads TGTGCCAGCATAGGAGGGTCGGGTAACTATGGCTACACCTTC. This translates into CASIGGSGNYGYTF.

V is TRBV14 and J is TRBJ1-5, with TRBD1 matching over 9 bases. The V segment lost 4 bases and the J segment 7 bases; nucleotides outside the gene matches: 8. Germline V gene lookup returns CDR1 SGHDN and CDR2 FVKESK. This CDR3 comprises 15 residues. CDR3 region: CASSPGTGLGQPQHF. CDR3 DNA sequence: TGTGCCAGCAGCCCCGGGACAGGGCTTGGGCAGCCCCAGCATTTT.

This clone was counted once. The CDR3 DNA follows: TGTGCCAGCAGTTTGGGGGTAGCGGGGGGGCCCGAGCAGTACTTC. Amino acids: CASSLGVAGGPEQYF. V gene TRBV27 combines with J gene TRBJ2-7, with TRBD2 identical over 11 bases. The CDR3 spans 15 residues. The germline V gene encodes CDR1 MNHEY and CDR2 SMNVEV (reference sequence). V trimming: 3 bases; J trimming: 6 bases; junction bases outside the gene matches: 7.

The rearrangement links TRBV7-9 to TRBJ1-1, with D unresolved. Trimming stripped 3 bases from V and 5 bases from J, with 10 bases between. CDR3 length: 13 amino acids. Germline V gene lookup returns CDR1 SEHNR and CDR2 FQNEAQ (reference sequence). The CDR3 bases are TGTGCCAGCAGCTTGACGGCGGAGACTGAAGCTTTCTTT. It is translated as CASSLTAETEAFF.

The V call is TRBV19, the J call TRBJ1-2; 7 bases fit TRBD1. The CDR3 is 15 amino acids. With 4 bases clipped from V and 6 bases from J, the junction kept 11 bases outside the gene matches. Germline V gene data show CDR1 as LNHDA and CDR2 as SQIVND (reference sequence). CDR3 region: CASSRDSVPGNGYTF. In nucleotides, the CDR3 is TGTGCCAGTAGTAGGGACAGCGTTCCCGGGAATGGCTACACCTTC.

The rearrangement links TRBV6-5 to TRBJ2-3; the D is unclear. V dropped 5 bases and J dropped 2 bases, with 14 bases sitting between them. Germline assignment: CDR1 MNHEY and CDR2 SVGAGI. CDR3 length: 15 residues. CDR3 residues: CASSLDPIDTDTQYF. The CDR3 region has the DNA TGTGCCAGCAGTCTCGACCCAATCGACACAGATACGCAGTATTTT.

The chain carries TRBV3-1 (or the pseudogene TRBV3-2) and TRBJ1-6; D unresolved. This CDR3 region has 15 residues. The V end lost 4 bases, the J end lost 7 bases, and 14 bases lay between the germline ends. Germline CDR1 reads LGHDT; CDR2 reads YNNKEL (reference sequence). CDR3 region: CASSPQSAGNSPLHF. The CDR3 DNA reads as TGTGCCAGCAGCCCTCAATCCGCAGGAAATTCACCCCTCCACTTT.

The chain employs TRBV11-2 and TRBJ1-6; D not certain. V lost 0 bases, J lost 10 bases, and 16 bases lay in between. Germline V gene sequence: CDR1 SGHAT, CDR2 FQNNGV. The CDR3 is 16 residues long. The CDR3 nucleotides read TGTGCCAGCAGCTTAGATCGTCGTCAACCCGGCTCACCCCTCCACTTT. This sequence encodes CASSLDRRQPGSPLHF.

This chain links TRBV11-2 with TRBJ1-3; maybe TRBD1 (5 bases). Trimming pared 0 bases from V and 3 bases from J, leaving 15 bases between. CDR1 and CDR2 (germline): SGHAT, FQNNGV. The CDR3 runs to 17 residues. The CDR3 is CASSLERRRAGGNTIYF. In DNA, the CDR3 is TGTGCCAGCAGCTTAGAACGACGCAGGGCTGGTGGAAACACCATATATTTT.

The chain combines TRBV28 with TRBJ1-2, with D unclear. Germline lookup yields CDR1 MDHEN and CDR2 SYDVKM. The V end was cut by 2 bases, the J end by 4 bases, with 8 bases between. The CDR3 has 13 residues. The CDR3: CASSLTTVYGYTF. The CDR3 DNA sequence: TGTGCCAGCAGTTTAACGACCGTCTATGGCTACACCTTC.

The chain links TRBV18 to TRBJ2-2; no clear D. The CDR3 consists of 16 residues. Germline loops: CDR1 KGHSH, CDR2 LQKENI. Between the trimmed V and J ends, which lost 0 bases and 0 bases, there was a span of 8 bases. CDR3 region: CASSPPQLANTGELFF. For the CDR3, the DNA is TGTGCCAGCTCACCACCGCAGCTTGCGAACACCGGGGAGCTGTTTTTT.

This clone has only one observation. The same CDR3 also results from other DNA sequences found in this sample. J is TRBJ1-1 and V is TRBV6-6; D is uncertain. Germline V gene lookup returns CDR1 MNHNY and CDR2 SVGAGI (reference sequence). Trimming pared 6 bases from V and 1 base from J, leaving 12 bases between. This CDR3 has 14 residues. CDR3 amino acids: CASSPPGGNTEAFF. DNA for the CDR3: TGTGCCAGCAGCCCCCCCGGAGGGAACACTGAAGCTTTCTTT.

The gene calls are TRBV7-9 and TRBJ1-1; a possible D gene is TRBD1 (5 bases). V was clipped by 4 bases and J by 1 base, with 13 bases between them. CDR3 length: 15 residues. Germline V gene data show CDR1 as SEHNR and CDR2 as FQNEAQ (reference sequence). The CDR3 nucleotides are TGTGCCAGCAGCTGGAGAGACCAGGGGAACACTGAAGCTTTCTTT. As protein: CASSWRDQGNTEAFF.

The rearrangement links TRBV2 to TRBJ2-7; the D gene is possibly TRBD1 (5 bases). Germline-derived CDR1 and CDR2 are SNHLY and FYNNEI. Trimming shortened V by 6 bases and J by 1 base, and 16 bases separated the two germline ends. CDR3 length: 15 amino acids. This CDR3 is CASRGPRATSYEQYF. The CDR3 bases are TGTGCCAGCAGGGGCCCCAGGGCGACATCCTACGAGCAGTACTTC.

Here the CDR3 reads CASSWGQSSYEQYF. CDR3 DNA: TGTGCCAGCAGCTGGGGACAGAGCTCCTACGAGCAGTACTTC. The chain joins TRBV5-5 to TRBJ2-7; 7 nucleotides match TRBD1. Germline-derived CDR1 and CDR2 are SGHKS and YYEKEE (reference sequence). The length of the CDR3 is 14 residues. V trimming: 3 bases; J trimming: 0 bases; junction bases outside the gene matches: 3.

The chain carries TRBV3-1 (or the pseudogene TRBV3-2) and TRBJ2-3, with D tentatively TRBD2 (6 bases). The CDR3 covers 13 residues. V lost 6 bases to trimming and J lost 3 bases, with 10 bases between them. Germline CDR1 is LGHDT and CDR2 is YNNKEL (reference sequence). For the CDR3, the DNA is TGTGCCAGCAGACCAGGGACTACAGATACGCAGTATTTT. Its protein is CASRPGTTDTQYF.

On this clone: One end of the junction does not line up with germline, which may come from a read error. The CDR3 sequence: CASTLGPNTEAFF. As DNA, the CDR3 is TGTGCCAGCACCTTAGGGCCGAACACTGAAGCTTTCTTT. This chain connects TRBV7-9 to TRBJ1-1, with D unresolved. CDR1 and CDR2 from the germline V gene are SEHNR and FQNEAQ (reference sequence). CDR3 length: 13 amino acids.

Comment on this clone: No DNA is shown, since the ends of the CDR3 on it are uncertain; the CDR3 is the one TCRdb lists. The V gene is TRBV2, the J gene TRBJ2-5. The CDR3 sequence runs 13 residues, both termini included. Germline assignment: CDR1 SNHLY and CDR2 FYNNEI. CDR3: CASNLLEKGTQYF.

V and J are TRBV2 and TRBJ1-1; D ambiguous. The CDR3 loop spans 15 amino acids. The germline V and J ends were trimmed by 2 bases and 1 base, with 11 bases remaining between them. Germline-derived CDR1 and CDR2 are SNHLY and FYNNEI. In nucleotides, the CDR3 is TGTGCCAGCAGTGAACGACGTGCGGCGAACACTGAAGCTTTCTTT. As protein: CASSERRAANTEAFF.

The chain recombines TRBV7-2 with TRBJ2-1; 11 bases are shared with TRBD2. The germline V gene encodes CDR1 SGHTA and CDR2 FQGNSA. Trimming at V came to 1 base and at J to 10 bases, leaving 6 bases not matched to a gene. This CDR3 has 15 amino acids. This chain's CDR3 is CASSLGGSGGAEQFF. In nucleotides, the CDR3 is TGTGCCAGCAGCTTAGGTGGTAGCGGGGGGGCCGAGCAGTTCTTC.